This TCR beta chain is drawn from a study of T-cell reconstitution after alpha-beta-depleted transplantation in children. Study-wide results and caveats: The high TCRbeta diversity at day 60 in some patients came from surviving recipient T cells and thymic progenitors. Reportedly, roughly two months post-transplant, alpha-beta T cells arose from several hundred expanded graft clones.

As it was prepared, the TCRbeta library received unique molecular identifiers. TCRdb processed the PCR reads anew with MiXCR; each CDR3 protein has one entry. The profile shows fewer than 250,000 distinct CDR3 sequences, under 20% of them singletons. In its sample, this clonotype was seen a few times. What it binds is not known. Germline loops: CDR1 GTSNPN, CDR2 SVGIG (reference sequence). Trimming removed 1 base from V and 0 bases from J, with 11 bases in between. CDR3 length: 15 residues. The clonotype comes from a male patient under 10 years old who had a stem cell transplant for acute lymphoblastic leukemia, so the T cells may come from the graft donor. The sample consisted of PBMCs, mostly from graft donor cells, taken 360 days after TCRalphabeta/CD19-depleted stem cell transplant. The gene calls are TRBV30 and TRBJ2-3; D possibly corresponds to TRBD2 (6 bases). The CDR3 sequence is CAWSDLGGSTDTQYF. CDR3 bases: TGTGCCTGGAGTGATCTTGGGGGGAGCACAGATACGCAGTATTTT.